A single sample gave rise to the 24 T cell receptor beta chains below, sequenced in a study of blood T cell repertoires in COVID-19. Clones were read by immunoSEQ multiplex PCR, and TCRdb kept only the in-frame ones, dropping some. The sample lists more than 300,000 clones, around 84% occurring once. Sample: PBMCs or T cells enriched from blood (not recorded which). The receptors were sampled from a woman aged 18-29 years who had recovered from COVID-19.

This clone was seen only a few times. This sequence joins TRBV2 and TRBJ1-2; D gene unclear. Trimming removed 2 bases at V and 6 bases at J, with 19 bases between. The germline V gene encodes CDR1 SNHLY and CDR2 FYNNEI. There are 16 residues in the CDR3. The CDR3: CASSETPPSAGHGYTF. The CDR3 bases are TGTGCCAGCAGTGAAACCCCCCCGTCGGCAGGCCATGGCTACACCTTC.

The CDR3 DNA sequence: TGTGCCAGCAGAAACAGGGCTGAAGAGCAGTTCTTC. Encoded protein: CASRNRAEEQFF. V usage is TRBV2 and J usage is TRBJ2-1, with D tentatively TRBD1 (6 bases). This CDR3 has 12 residues. The V end was cut by 6 bases, the J end by 10 bases, with 13 bases between. Per germline, CDR1 SNHLY and CDR2 FYNNEI.

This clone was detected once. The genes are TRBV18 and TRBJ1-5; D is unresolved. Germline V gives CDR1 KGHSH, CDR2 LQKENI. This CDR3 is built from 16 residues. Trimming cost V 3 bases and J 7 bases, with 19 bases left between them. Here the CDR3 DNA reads TGTGCCAGCTCACCCCTTGGGAGCACCTCTCGGCAGCCCCAGCATTTT. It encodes CASSPLGSTSRQPQHF.

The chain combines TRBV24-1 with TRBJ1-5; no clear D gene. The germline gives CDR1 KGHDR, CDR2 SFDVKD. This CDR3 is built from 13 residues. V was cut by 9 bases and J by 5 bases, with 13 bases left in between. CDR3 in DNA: TGTGCCACCCTGCGAGAGGACTATCAGCCCCAGCATTTT. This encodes CATLREDYQPQHF.

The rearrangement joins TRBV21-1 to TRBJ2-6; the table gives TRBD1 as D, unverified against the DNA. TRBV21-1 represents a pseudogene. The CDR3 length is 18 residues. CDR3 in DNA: TGTGCCAGCAGCTCACTAGAACAGGGGGCAGGCGGGGCCAACGTCCTGACTTTC. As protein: CASSSLEQGAGGANVLTF.

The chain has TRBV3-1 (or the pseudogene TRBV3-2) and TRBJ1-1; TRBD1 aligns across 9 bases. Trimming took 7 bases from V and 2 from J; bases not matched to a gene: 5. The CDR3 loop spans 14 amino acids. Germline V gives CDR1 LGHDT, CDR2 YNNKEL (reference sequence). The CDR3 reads CASNPTGGNTEAFF. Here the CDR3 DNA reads TGTGCCAGCAACCCGACAGGGGGAAACACTGAAGCTTTCTTT.

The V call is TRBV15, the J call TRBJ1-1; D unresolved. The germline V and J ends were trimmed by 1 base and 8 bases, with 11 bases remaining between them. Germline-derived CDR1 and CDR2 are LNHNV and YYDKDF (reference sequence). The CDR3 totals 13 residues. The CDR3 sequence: CATSRAGFPEAFF. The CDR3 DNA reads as TGTGCCACCAGCAGAGCCGGTTTTCCCGAAGCTTTCTTT. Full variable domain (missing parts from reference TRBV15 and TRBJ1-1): DAMVIQNPRYQVTQFGKPVTLSCSQTLNHNVMYWYQQKSSQAPKLLFHYYDKDFNNEADTPDNFQSRRPNTSFCFLDIRSPGLGDTAMYLCATSRAGFPEAFFGQGTRLTVV.

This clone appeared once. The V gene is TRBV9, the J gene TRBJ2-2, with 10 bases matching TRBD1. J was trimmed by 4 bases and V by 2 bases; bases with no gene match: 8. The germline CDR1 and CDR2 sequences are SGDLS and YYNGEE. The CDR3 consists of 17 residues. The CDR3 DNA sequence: TGTGCCAGCAGCGTCGTAAGGGACAGGGGAGGCACCGGGGAGCTGTTTTTT. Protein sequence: CASSVVRDRGGTGELFF.

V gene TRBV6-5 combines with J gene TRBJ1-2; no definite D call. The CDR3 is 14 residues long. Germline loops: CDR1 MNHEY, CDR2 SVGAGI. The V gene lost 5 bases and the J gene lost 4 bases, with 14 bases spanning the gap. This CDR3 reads CASSQSDTSYGYTF. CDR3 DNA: TGTGCCAGCAGTCAGTCCGACACATCCTATGGCTACACCTTC.

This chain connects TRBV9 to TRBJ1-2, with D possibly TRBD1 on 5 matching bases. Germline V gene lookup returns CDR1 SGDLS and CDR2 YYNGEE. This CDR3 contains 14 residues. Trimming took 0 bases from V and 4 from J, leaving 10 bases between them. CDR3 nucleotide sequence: TGTGCCAGCAGCGTAGCCCAGGGTCCCTATGGCTACACCTTC. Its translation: CASSVAQGPYGYTF.

The CDR3 sequence: CASSLVPKDRVYGYTF. The DNA of the CDR3 is TGCGCCAGCAGCTTGGTCCCCAAGGACAGGGTGTATGGCTACACCTTC. The rearrangement links TRBV5-1 to TRBJ1-2, with 8 bases aligning to TRBD1. The germline CDR1 and CDR2 sequences are SGHRS and YFSETQ. The CDR3 runs to 16 residues. The J segment lost 5 bases and the V segment lost 0 bases, leaving 9 bases of the junction unmatched.

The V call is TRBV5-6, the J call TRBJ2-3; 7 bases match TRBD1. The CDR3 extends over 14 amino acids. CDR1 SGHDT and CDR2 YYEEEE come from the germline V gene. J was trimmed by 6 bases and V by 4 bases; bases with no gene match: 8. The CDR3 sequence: CASSQRQGLDTQYF. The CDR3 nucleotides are TGTGCCAGCAGCCAAAGACAGGGCTTGGATACGCAGTATTTT.

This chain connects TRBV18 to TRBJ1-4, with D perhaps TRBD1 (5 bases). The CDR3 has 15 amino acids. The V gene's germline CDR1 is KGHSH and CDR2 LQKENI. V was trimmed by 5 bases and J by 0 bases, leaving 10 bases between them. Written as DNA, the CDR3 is TGTGCCAGCTCAGTTGACAGATCAACTAATGAAAAACTGTTTTTT. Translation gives CASSVDRSTNEKLFF.

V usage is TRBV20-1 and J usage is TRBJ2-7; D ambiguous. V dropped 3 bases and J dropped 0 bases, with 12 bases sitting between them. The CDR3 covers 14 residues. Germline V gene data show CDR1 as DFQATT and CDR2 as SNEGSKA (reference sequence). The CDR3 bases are TGCAGTGCTAGTCAAGCACGAAACTCCTACGAGCAGTACTTC. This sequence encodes CSASQARNSYEQYF.

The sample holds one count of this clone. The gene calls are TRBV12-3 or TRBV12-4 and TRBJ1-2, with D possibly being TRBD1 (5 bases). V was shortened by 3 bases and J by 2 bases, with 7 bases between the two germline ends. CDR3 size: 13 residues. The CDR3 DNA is TGTGCCAGCAGTTTTAACAGGAACTATGGCTACACCTTC. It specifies CASSFNRNYGYTF.

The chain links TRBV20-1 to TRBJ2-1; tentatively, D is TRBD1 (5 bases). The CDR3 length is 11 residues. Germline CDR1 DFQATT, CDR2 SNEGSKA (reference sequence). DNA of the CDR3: TGCAGCGGAAGGGGCGCCGGTGAGCAGTTCTTC. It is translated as CSGRGAGEQFF.

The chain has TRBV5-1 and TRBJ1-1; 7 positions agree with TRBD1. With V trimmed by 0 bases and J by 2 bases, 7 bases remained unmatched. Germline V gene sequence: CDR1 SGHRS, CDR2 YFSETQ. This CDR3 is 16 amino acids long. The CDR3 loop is CASSLVSGGANTEAFF. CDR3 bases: TGCGCCAGCAGCTTGGTTTCAGGGGGAGCTAACACTGAAGCTTTCTTT.

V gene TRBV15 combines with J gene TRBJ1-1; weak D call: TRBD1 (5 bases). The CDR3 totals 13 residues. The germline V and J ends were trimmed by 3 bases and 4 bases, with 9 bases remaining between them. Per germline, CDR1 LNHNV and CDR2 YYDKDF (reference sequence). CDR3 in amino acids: CATSSVTVTEAFF. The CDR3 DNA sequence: TGTGCCACCAGCAGTGTGACAGTCACTGAAGCTTTCTTT. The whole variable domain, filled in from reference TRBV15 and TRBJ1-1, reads DAMVIQNPRYQVTQFGKPVTLSCSQTLNHNVMYWYQQKSSQAPKLLFHYYDKDFNNEADTPDNFQSRRPNTSFCFLDIRSPGLGDTAMYLCATSSVTVTEAFFGQGTRLTVV.

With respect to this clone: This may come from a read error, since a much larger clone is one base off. The CDR3 spells CASSYEGGTDTQYF. The DNA of the CDR3 is TGTGCCAGCAGTTATGAGGGAGGCACAGATACGCAGTATTTT. The chain employs TRBV27 and TRBJ2-3; maybe TRBD2 (5 bases). The CDR3 extends over 14 amino acids. Looked up from germline, CDR1 is MNHEY and CDR2 is SMNVEV (reference sequence). Trimming took 4 bases from V and 1 from J, leaving 9 bases between them.

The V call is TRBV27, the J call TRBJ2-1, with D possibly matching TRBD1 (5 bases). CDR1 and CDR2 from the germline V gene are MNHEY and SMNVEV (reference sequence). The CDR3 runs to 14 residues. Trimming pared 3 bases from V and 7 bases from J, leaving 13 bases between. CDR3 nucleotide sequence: TGTGCCAGCAGTTTCCAAGGGGCCCGGAATGAGCAGTTCTTC. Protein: CASSFQGARNEQFF.

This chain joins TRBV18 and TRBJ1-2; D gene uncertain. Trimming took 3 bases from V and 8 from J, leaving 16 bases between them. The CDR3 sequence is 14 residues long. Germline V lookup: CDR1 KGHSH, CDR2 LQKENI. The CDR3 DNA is TGTGCCAGCTCACCCACGGGAGGAGGCCGGGGCTACACCTTC. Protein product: CASSPTGGGRGYTF.

The CDR3 sequence is CAWRLAGGPEHEQFF. DNA of the CDR3: TGTGCCTGGAGACTAGCGGGAGGGCCGGAACATGAGCAGTTCTTC. V is TRBV30 and J is TRBJ2-1; TRBD2 matches at 13 bases. V lost 3 bases and J lost 8; bases outside the gene matches: 7. The CDR3 has 15 residues. The V gene's germline CDR1 is GTSNPN and CDR2 SVGIG (reference sequence).

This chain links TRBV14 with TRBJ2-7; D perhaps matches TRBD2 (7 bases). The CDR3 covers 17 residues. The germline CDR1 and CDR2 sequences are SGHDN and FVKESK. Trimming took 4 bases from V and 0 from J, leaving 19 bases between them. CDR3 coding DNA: TGTGCCAGCAGCCCAAATACATGGGGAGGGGGCTCCTACGAGCAGTACTTC. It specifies CASSPNTWGGGSYEQYF.

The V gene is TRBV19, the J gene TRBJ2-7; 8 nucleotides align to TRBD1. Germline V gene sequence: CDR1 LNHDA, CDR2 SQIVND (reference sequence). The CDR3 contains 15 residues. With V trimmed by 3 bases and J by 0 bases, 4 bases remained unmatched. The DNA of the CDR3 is TGTGCCAGTAGTATTGGTACAGGGGGCTCCTACGAGCAGTACTTC. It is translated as CASSIGTGGSYEQYF.